This T cell receptor beta chain was captured in a study of a mutant IDH1 vaccine in newly diagnosed glioma. Study as a whole: Vaccination was launched 4-6 weeks after radiotherapy alone, or with temozolomide cycles. Earlier treatment was radiotherapy, temozolomide, or both, with most getting both.

Indicated time point: week 11, during vaccination. Topical imiquimod accompanied each vaccine dose, which consisted of 300 ug of mutant IDH1 20-mer peptide. As for this clone: Antigen unknown.

Repertoires were generated with immunoSEQ multiplex PCR, while TCRdb's copy carries only in-frame clones and drops some. There are 100,000 to 120,000 clones in the sample; under 90% occur only once, and roughly 0.55% lies in the top ten. The sequence was obtained from a woman aged 45-59 years with glioma. The specimen comprised PBMCs, sampled from a glioma patient whose treatment included an IDH1 peptide vaccine.

DNA of the CDR3: TGTGCCAGCAGCTGGGGGATGAACACTGAAGCTTTCTTT. Its protein product is CASSWGMNTEAFF. The J gene is TRBJ1-1, the V gene TRBV13; maybe TRBD1 (5 bases). Germline CDR1 PRHDT, CDR2 FYEKMQ (reference sequence). V lost 4 bases and J lost 0, with 6 bases in between. This CDR3 region has 13 residues.